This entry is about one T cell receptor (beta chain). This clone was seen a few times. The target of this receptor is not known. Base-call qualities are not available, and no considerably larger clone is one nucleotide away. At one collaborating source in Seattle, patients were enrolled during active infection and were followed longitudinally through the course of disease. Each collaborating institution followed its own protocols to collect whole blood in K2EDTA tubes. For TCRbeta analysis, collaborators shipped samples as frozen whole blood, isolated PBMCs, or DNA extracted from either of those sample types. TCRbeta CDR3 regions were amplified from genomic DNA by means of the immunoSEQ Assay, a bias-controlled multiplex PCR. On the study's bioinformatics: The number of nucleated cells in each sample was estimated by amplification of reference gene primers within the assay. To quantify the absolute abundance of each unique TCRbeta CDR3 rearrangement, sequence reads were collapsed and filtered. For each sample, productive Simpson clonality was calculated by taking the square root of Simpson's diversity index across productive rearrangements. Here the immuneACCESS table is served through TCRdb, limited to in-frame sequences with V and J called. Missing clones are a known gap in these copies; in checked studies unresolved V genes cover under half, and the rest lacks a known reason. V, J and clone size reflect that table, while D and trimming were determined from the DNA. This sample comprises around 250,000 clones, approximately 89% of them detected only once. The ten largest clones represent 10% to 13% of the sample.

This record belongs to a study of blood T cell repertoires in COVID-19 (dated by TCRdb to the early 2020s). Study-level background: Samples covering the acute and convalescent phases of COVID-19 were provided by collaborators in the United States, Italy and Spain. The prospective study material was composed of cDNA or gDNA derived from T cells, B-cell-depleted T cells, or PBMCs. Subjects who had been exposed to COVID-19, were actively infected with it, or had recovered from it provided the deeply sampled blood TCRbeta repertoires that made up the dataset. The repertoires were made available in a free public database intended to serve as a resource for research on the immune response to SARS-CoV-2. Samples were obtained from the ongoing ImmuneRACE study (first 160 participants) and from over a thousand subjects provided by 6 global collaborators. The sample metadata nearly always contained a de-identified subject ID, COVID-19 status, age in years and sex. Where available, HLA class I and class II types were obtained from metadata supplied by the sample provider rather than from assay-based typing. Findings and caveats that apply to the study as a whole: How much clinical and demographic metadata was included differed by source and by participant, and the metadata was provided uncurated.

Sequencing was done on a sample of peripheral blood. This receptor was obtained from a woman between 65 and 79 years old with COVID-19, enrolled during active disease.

The DNA sequence is TGTGCCAGCAGCGAGGGTACTAGCGGGATCCACGAGCAGTACTTC. This translates into CASSEGTSGIHEQYF. The sequence is built from TRBV9 and TRBJ2-7; 10 nucleotides in the junction match TRBD2. For CDR1 and CDR2, the germline V gene lists SGDLS and YYNGEE. Germline trimming: 3 bases from V, 5 bases from J; junction bases outside gene matches: 8. The CDR3 contains 15 residues, cysteine and phenylalanine counted. Kept here is only the CDR3 DNA, which spans 45 bases and is read in frame from base 1.